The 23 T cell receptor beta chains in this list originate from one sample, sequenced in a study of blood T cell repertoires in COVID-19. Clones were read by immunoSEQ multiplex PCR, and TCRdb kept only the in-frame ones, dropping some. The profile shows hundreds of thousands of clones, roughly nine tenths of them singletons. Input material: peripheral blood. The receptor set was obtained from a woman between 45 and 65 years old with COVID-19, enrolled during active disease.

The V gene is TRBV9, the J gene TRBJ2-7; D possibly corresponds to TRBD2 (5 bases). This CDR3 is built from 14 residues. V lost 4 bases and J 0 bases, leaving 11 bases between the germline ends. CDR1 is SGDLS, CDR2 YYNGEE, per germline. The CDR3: CASSIGVRSYEQYF. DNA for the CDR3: TGTGCCAGCAGCATCGGGGTTCGCTCCTACGAGCAGTACTTC. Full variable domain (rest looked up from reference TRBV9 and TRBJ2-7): DSGVTQTPKHLITATGQRVTLRCSPRSGDLSVYWYQQSLDQGLQFLIQYYNGEERAKGNILERFSAQQFPDLHSELNLSSLELGDSALYFCASSIGVRSYEQYFGPGTRLTVT.

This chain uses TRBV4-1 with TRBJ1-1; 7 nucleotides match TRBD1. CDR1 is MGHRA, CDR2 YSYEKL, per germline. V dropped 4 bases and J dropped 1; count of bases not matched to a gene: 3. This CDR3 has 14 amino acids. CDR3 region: CASSLDRENTEAFF. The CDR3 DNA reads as TGCGCCAGCAGCCTTGACAGGGAGAACACTGAAGCTTTCTTT.

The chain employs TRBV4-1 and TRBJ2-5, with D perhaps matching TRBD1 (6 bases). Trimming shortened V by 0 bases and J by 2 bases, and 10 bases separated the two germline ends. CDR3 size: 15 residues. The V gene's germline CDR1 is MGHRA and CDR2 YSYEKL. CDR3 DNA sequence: TGCGCCAGCAGCCAAGAAGGGGGACAACAAGAGACCCAGTACTTC. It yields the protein CASSQEGGQQETQYF.

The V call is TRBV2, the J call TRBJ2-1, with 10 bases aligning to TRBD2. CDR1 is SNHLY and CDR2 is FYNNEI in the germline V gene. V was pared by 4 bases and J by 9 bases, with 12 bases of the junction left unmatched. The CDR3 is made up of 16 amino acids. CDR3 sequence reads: CASSGRGWLAGAEQFF. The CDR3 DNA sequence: TGTGCCAGCAGTGGTCGGGGGTGGCTAGCGGGGGCTGAGCAGTTCTTC.

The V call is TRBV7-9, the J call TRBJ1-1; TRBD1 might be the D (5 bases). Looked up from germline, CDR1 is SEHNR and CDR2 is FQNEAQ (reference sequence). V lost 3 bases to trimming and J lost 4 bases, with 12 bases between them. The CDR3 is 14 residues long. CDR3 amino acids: CASSFRGVGTEAFF. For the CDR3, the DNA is TGTGCCAGCAGCTTCCGGGGGGTTGGCACTGAAGCTTTCTTT.

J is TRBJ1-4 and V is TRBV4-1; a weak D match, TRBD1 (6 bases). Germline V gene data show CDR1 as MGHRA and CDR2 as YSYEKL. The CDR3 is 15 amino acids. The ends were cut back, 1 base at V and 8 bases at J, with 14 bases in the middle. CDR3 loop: CASSQVLDGGEKLFF. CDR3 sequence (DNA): TGCGCCAGCAGCCAAGTCCTGGATGGGGGCGAAAAACTGTTTTTT.

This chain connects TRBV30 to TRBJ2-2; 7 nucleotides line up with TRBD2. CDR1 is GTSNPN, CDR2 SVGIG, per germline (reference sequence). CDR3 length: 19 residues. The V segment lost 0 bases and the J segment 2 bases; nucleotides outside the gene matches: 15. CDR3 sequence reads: CAWSVPPYGAGTNTGELFF. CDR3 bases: TGTGCCTGGAGTGTACCGCCTTATGGAGCGGGGACTAACACCGGGGAGCTGTTTTTT. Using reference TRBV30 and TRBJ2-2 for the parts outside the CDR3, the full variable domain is SQTIHQWPATLVQPVGSPLSLECTVEGTSNPNLYWYRQAAGRGLQLLFYSVGIGQISSEVPQNLSASRPQDRQFILSSKKLLLSDSGFYLCAWSVPPYGAGTNTGELFFGEGSRLTVL.

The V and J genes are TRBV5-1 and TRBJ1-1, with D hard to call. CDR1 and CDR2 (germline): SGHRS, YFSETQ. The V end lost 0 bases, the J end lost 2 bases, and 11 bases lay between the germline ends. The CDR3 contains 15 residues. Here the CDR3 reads CASSLGAVPNTEAFF. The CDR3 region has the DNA TGCGCCAGCAGCTTGGGGGCAGTTCCTAACACTGAAGCTTTCTTT.

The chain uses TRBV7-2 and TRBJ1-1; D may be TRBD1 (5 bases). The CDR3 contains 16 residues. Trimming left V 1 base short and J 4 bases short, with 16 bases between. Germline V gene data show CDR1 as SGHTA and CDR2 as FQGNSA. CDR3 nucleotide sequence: TGTGCCAGCAGCTTAGGAGGCGTTGCGGGGGGCACTGAAGCTTTCTTT. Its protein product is CASSLGGVAGGTEAFF.

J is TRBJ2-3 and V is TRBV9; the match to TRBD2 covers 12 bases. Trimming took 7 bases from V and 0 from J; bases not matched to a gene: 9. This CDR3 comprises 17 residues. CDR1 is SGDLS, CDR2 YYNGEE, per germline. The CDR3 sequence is CASGTSGGQRSTDTQYF. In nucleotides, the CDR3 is TGTGCCAGCGGTACTAGCGGGGGGCAACGAAGCACAGATACGCAGTATTTT. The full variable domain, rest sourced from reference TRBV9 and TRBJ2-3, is DSGVTQTPKHLITATGQRVTLRCSPRSGDLSVYWYQQSLDQGLQFLIQYYNGEERAKGNILERFSAQQFPDLHSELNLSSLELGDSALYFCASGTSGGQRSTDTQYFGPGTRLTVL.

CDR3 residues: CASSLRIGGRGREAFF. In nucleotides, the CDR3 is TGTGCCAGCAGCTTAAGGATTGGAGGCAGGGGGCGCGAAGCTTTCTTT. The V call is TRBV13, the J call TRBJ1-1; 8 bases align to TRBD1. Germline CDR1 and CDR2: PRHDT and FYEKMQ (reference sequence). The CDR3 totals 16 residues. V lost 2 bases, J lost 8 bases, and 13 bases stayed unmatched.

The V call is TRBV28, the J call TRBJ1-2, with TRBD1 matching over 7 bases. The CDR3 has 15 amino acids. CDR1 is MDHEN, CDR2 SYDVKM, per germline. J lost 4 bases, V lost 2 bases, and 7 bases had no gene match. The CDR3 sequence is CASSLGRGQVYGYTF. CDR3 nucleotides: TGTGCCAGCAGTTTAGGTAGGGGGCAGGTCTATGGCTACACCTTC.

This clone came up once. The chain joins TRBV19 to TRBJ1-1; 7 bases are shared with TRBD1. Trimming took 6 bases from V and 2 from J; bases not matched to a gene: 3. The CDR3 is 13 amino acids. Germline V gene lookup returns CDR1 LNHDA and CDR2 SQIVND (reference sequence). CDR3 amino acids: CASRRDSNTEAFF. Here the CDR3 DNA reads TGTGCCAGTAGGAGGGACAGTAACACTGAAGCTTTCTTT.

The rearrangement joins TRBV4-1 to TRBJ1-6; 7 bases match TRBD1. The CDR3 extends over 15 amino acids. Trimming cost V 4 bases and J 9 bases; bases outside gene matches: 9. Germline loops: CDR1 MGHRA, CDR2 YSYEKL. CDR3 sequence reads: CASSRPNAGGSPLHF. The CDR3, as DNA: TGCGCCAGCAGCCGCCCCAATGCAGGGGGTTCACCCCTCCACTTT.

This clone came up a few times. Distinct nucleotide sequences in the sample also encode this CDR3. The chain's CDR3 is CASSSGNTEAFF. DNA for the CDR3: TGTGCCAGCAGTTCGGGGAACACTGAAGCTTTCTTT. The chain carries TRBV27 and TRBJ1-1; no firm D call. Trimming shortened V by 4 bases and J by 1 base, and 4 bases separated the two germline ends. Germline CDR1 reads MNHEY; CDR2 reads SMNVEV (reference sequence). The CDR3 has 12 amino acids.

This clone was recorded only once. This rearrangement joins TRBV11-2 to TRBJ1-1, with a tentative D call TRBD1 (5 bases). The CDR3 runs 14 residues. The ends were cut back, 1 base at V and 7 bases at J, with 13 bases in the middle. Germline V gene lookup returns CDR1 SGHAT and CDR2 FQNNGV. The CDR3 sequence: CASSLGPGIDEAFF. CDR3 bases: TGTGCCAGCAGCTTAGGCCCAGGGATCGATGAAGCTTTCTTT.

The CDR3 bases are TGTGCCAGAAGCCCAGCCGGACAGGGACGCAATCAGCCCCAGCATTTT. This codes for CARSPAGQGRNQPQHF. The chain links TRBV7-5 to TRBJ1-5; the DNA was not compared with TRBD1, the D call given in the table. TRBV7-5 is a listed pseudogene. The CDR3 contains 16 residues.

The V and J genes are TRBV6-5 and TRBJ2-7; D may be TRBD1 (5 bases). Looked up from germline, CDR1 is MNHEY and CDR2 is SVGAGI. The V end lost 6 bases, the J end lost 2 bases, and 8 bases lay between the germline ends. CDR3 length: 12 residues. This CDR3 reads CASSDSPYEQYF. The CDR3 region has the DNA TGTGCCAGCAGCGACAGTCCCTACGAGCAGTACTTC.

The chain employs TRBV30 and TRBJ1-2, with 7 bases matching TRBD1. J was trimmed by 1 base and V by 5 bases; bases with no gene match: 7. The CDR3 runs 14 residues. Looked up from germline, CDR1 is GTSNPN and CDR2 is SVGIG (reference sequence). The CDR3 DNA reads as TGTGCCTGGTTAGGGACAGTGCGTAACTATGGCTACACCTTC. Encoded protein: CAWLGTVRNYGYTF. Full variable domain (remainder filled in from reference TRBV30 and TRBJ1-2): SQTIHQWPATLVQPVGSPLSLECTVEGTSNPNLYWYRQAAGRGLQLLFYSVGIGQISSEVPQNLSASRPQDRQFILSSKKLLLSDSGFYLCAWLGTVRNYGYTFGSGTRLTVV.

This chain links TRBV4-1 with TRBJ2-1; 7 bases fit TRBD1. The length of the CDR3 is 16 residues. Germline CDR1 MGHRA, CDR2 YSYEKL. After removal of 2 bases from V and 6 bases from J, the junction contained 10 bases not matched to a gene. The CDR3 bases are TGCGCCAGCAGCCAACCTGGGGCAGGGGGTGGCAATGAGCAGTTCTTC. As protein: CASSQPGAGGGNEQFF.

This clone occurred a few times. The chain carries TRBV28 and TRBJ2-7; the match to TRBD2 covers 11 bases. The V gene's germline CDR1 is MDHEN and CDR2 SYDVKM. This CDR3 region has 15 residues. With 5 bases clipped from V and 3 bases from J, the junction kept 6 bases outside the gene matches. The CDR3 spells CASSPGLAGGYEQYF. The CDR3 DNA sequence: TGTGCCAGCAGTCCGGGCCTAGCGGGGGGCTACGAGCAGTACTTC.

The DNA for the CDR3 is TGTGCCAGCAGCCCCGGACGGGGTGAGCAGTTCTTC. It translates to CASSPGRGEQFF. The J gene is TRBJ2-1, the V gene TRBV11-2, with D perhaps TRBD2 (5 bases). Germline CDR1 reads SGHAT; CDR2 reads FQNNGV. V lost 5 bases and J lost 9, with 11 bases in between. This CDR3 region has 12 residues.

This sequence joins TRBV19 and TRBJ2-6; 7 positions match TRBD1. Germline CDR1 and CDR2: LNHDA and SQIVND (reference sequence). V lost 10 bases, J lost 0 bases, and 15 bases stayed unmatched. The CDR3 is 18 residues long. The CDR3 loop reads CATSDRLPQLSGANVLTF. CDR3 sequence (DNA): TGTGCCACTTCGGACAGGCTCCCTCAACTCTCTGGGGCCAACGTCCTGACTTTC.